The clone carrying this T cell receptor beta chain turned up a few times. Germline CDR1 is SQVTM and CDR2 is ANQGSEA. The ends were cut back, 1 base at V and 8 bases at J, with 6 bases in the middle. This CDR3 is 11 amino acids long. These data come from a study of T-cell reconstitution after alpha-beta-depleted transplantation in children. TCRbeta library preparation incorporated unique molecular identifiers. In TCRdb, the PCR reads were re-called with MiXCR into one record per CDR3 protein. The sample holds roughly 120,000 distinct CDR3 sequences, under 25% seen once. This receptor was obtained from a male patient under 10 years old who had a stem cell transplant for chronic granulomatous disease, so the T cells may come from the graft donor. The source material was PBMCs, mostly from graft donor cells, sampled 180 days after TCRalphabeta/CD19-depleted stem cell transplant. The V and J genes are TRBV29-1 and TRBJ2-4; no reliable D call. CDR3: CSVEVLDIQYF. In DNA, the CDR3 is TGCAGCGTTGAAGTCCTGGACATTCAGTACTTC. The complete variable domain, with remaining parts taken from reference TRBV29-1 and TRBJ2-4, reads SAVISQKPSRDICQRGTSLTIQCQVDSQVTMMFWYRQQPGQSLTLIATANQGSEATYESGFVIDKFPISRPNLTFSTLTVSNMSPEDSSIYLCSVEVLDIQYFGAGTRLSVL.